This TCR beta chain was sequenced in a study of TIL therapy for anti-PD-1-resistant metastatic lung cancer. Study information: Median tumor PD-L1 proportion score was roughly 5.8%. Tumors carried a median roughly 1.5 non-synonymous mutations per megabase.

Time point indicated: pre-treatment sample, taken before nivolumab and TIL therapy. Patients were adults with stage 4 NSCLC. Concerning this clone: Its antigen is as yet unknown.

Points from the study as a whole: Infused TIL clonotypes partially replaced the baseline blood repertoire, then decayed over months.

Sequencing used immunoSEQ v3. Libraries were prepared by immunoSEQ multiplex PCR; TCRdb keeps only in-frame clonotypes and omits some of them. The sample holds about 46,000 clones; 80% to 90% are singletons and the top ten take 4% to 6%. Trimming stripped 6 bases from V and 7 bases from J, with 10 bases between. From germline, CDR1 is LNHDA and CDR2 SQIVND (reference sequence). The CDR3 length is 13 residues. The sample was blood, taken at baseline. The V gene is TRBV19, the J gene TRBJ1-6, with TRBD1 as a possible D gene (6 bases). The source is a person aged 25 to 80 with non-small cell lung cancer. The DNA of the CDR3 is TGTGCCAGTAGCCAAGGGGGGAATTCACCCCTCCACTTT. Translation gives CASSQGGNSPLHF.